Listed below are T cell receptor beta chains from one sample, sequenced in a study of cytomegalovirus exposure and HLA in healthy donors. Clones were sequenced by immunoSEQ multiplex PCR, and TCRdb holds only the in-frame ones, with some missing. The data contain over 110,000 clones, approximately 79% of them singletons. The sample taken for sequencing was PBMCs. The receptors were sampled from a young man in good health and CMV-seronegative. Each CDR3 is given with its conserved first and last residue. The D gene is left open where the match is weak. The listing skips clone size in some rows; elsewhere it reads once, few, many or a size class.

J gene: TRBJ2-7; V gene: TRBV5-6; D gene: .; clone size: .; CDR3 protein: CASSSWGKYYEQYF; CDR3 DNA: TGTGCCAGCAGCTCATGGGGCAAGTACTACGAGCAGTACTTC
J gene: TRBJ2-6; V gene: TRBV2; D gene: TRBD1; clone size: few; CDR3 protein: CAISQGVRANVLTF; CDR3 DNA: TGTGCCATTTCACAGGGGGTGCGGGCCAACGTCCTGACTTTC
J gene: TRBJ1-5; V gene: TRBV4-3; D gene: .; clone size: few; CDR3 protein: CASSQARGPQPQHF; CDR3 DNA: TGCGCCAGCAGCCAAGCCAGGGGACCCCAGCCCCAGCATTTT
J gene: TRBJ2-3; V gene: TRBV6-6; D gene: .; clone size: .; CDR3 protein: CASSYQGPGDTQYF; CDR3 DNA: TGTGCCAGCAGTTACCAGGGGCCGGGAGATACGCAGTATTTT
J gene: TRBJ1-5; V gene: TRBV5-4; D gene: .; clone size: .; CDR3 protein: CASSLGTVGPQHF; CDR3 DNA: TGTGCCAGCAGCTTGGGGACAGTGGGGCCCCAGCATTTT
J gene: TRBJ2-7; V gene: TRBV9; D gene: TRBD1; clone size: .; CDR3 protein: CASSVDLHKTGCAYEQYF; CDR3 DNA: TGTGCCAGCAGCGTAGACTTGCATAAGACAGGGTGTGCCTACGAGCAGTACTTC
J gene: TRBJ2-5; V gene: TRBV5-1; D gene: TRBD2; clone size: .; CDR3 protein: CASSKDPGLQETQYF; CDR3 DNA: TGCGCCAGCAGCAAAGACCCGGGACTACAAGAGACCCAGTACTTC
J gene: TRBJ1-5; V gene: TRBV4-3; D gene: .; clone size: .; CDR3 protein: CASSQDWQGYQPQHF; CDR3 DNA: TGCGCCAGCAGCCAAGATTGGCAGGGCTATCAGCCCCAGCATTTT
J gene: TRBJ2-5; V gene: TRBV5-6; D gene: .; clone size: .; CDR3 protein: CASSVQGTRETQYF; CDR3 DNA: TGTGCCAGCAGCGTACAGGGTACGCGGGAGACCCAGTACTTC
J gene: TRBJ2-2; V gene: TRBV6-1; D gene: .; clone size: .; CDR3 protein: CASSQRGGTGELFF; CDR3 DNA: TGTGCCAGCAGTCAAAGAGGGGGAACCGGGGAGCTGTTTTTT
J gene: TRBJ1-5; V gene: TRBV30; D gene: .; clone size: once; CDR3 protein: CAWTQGSNQPQHF; CDR3 DNA: TGTGCCTGGACGCAGGGTAGCAATCAGCCCCAGCATTTT
J gene: TRBJ2-1; V gene: TRBV5-1; D gene: .; clone size: .; CDR3 protein: CASSIRTGTYNEQFF; CDR3 DNA: TGCGCCAGCAGCATAAGGACGGGAACCTACAATGAGCAGTTCTTC
J gene: TRBJ1-4; V gene: TRBV15; D gene: .; clone size: .; CDR3 protein: CATSSFRDKFSAANEKLFF; CDR3 DNA: TGTGCCACCAGCAGCTTCCGGGACAAATTCAGCGCTGCTAATGAAAAACTGTTTTTT
J gene: TRBJ1-1; V gene: TRBV4-3; D gene: .; clone size: many; CDR3 protein: CASSQDLTLQLEAFF; CDR3 DNA: TGCGCCAGCAGCCAAGATCTCACACTACAACTTGAAGCTTTCTTT
J gene: TRBJ1-1; V gene: TRBV7-2; D gene: .; clone size: .; CDR3 protein: CASSLDLRQVMNTEAFF; CDR3 DNA: TGTGCCAGCAGCTTAGATCTACGACAGGTCATGAACACTGAAGCTTTCTTT
J gene: TRBJ1-1; V gene: TRBV5-1; D gene: TRBD1; clone size: few; CDR3 protein: CASSPVPGQVVNTEAFF; CDR3 DNA: TGCGCCAGCAGCCCCGTCCCTGGACAGGTTGTGAACACTGAAGCTTTCTTT
J gene: TRBJ2-5; V gene: TRBV4-1; D gene: .; clone size: .; CDR3 protein: CASSQDTVRETQYF; CDR3 DNA: TGCGCCAGCAGCCAAGATACTGTGAGGGAGACCCAGTACTTC
J gene: TRBJ2-2; V gene: TRBV19; D gene: .; clone size: .; CDR3 protein: CASRGGGRATGELFF; CDR3 DNA: TGTGCCAGTAGAGGGGGGGGGAGGGCCACCGGGGAGCTGTTTTTT
J gene: TRBJ1-2; V gene: TRBV6-5; D gene: TRBD1; clone size: .; CDR3 protein: CASSQELQGDYGYTF; CDR3 DNA: TGTGCCAGCAGCCAGGAATTACAGGGGGACTATGGCTACACCTTC
J gene: TRBJ1-2; V gene: TRBV29-1; D gene: .; clone size: .; CDR3 protein: CSVEGRGNGYTF; CDR3 DNA: TGCAGCGTTGAGGGCAGGGGTAATGGCTACACCTTC
J gene: TRBJ2-1; V gene: TRBV7-2; D gene: .; clone size: .; CDR3 protein: CASSPYREYNEQFF; CDR3 DNA: TGTGCCAGCAGCCCGTACAGGGAATACAATGAGCAGTTCTTC
J gene: TRBJ2-1; V gene: TRBV18; D gene: .; clone size: .; CDR3 protein: CASSQEQFF; CDR3 DNA: TGTGCCAGCTCTCAGGAGCAGTTCTTC
J gene: TRBJ2-5; V gene: TRBV7-7; D gene: .; clone size: .; CDR3 protein: CASSLSTSALPWTQYF; CDR3 DNA: TGTGCTAGCAGCTTATCGACTAGTGCTCTACCATGGACCCAGTACTTC
J gene: TRBJ1-3; V gene: TRBV18; D gene: .; clone size: .; CDR3 protein: CASSPLGPGNTIYF; CDR3 DNA: TGTGCCAGCTCACCACTGGGGCCTGGAAACACCATATATTTT
J gene: TRBJ2-2; V gene: TRBV27; D gene: .; clone size: .; CDR3 protein: CASTQAGLRNTGELFF; CDR3 DNA: TGTGCCAGCACCCAGGCTGGACTGCGGAACACCGGGGAGCTGTTTTTT
J gene: TRBJ1-1; V gene: TRBV30; D gene: TRBD1; clone size: .; CDR3 protein: CAWSGTGAIEAFF; CDR3 DNA: TGTGCCTGGAGTGGGACAGGGGCGATTGAAGCTTTCTTT
J gene: TRBJ2-2; V gene: TRBV6-4; D gene: TRBD1; clone size: .; CDR3 protein: CASSDSLGDRGTGELFF; CDR3 DNA: TGTGCCAGCAGTGACTCCCTTGGGGACAGGGGCACCGGGGAGCTGTTTTTT
J gene: TRBJ1-1; V gene: TRBV5-4; D gene: .; clone size: .; CDR3 protein: CASSLDRASLEAFF; CDR3 DNA: TGTGCCAGCAGCTTGGACAGGGCAAGTCTTGAAGCTTTCTTT
J gene: TRBJ2-7; V gene: TRBV6-5; D gene: .; clone size: .; CDR3 protein: CASSTNRGGAYEQYF; CDR3 DNA: TGTGCCAGCAGCACGAACAGGGGGGGGGCCTACGAGCAGTACTTC
J gene: TRBJ2-4; V gene: TRBV7-9; D gene: TRBD1; clone size: .; CDR3 protein: CASSLAQGGNGAKNIQYF; CDR3 DNA: TGTGCCAGCAGCTTAGCACAGGGGGGCAATGGGGCCAAAAACATTCAGTACTTC
J gene: TRBJ1-4; V gene: TRBV10-3; D gene: .; clone size: few; CDR3 protein: CAISFRGEKLFF; CDR3 DNA: TGTGCCATCAGCTTCCGGGGAGAAAAACTGTTTTTT
J gene: TRBJ1-4; V gene: TRBV4-3; D gene: .; clone size: few; CDR3 protein: CASSYGGGGLNEKLFF; CDR3 DNA: TGCGCCAGCAGCTATGGCGGGGGGGGCCTTAATGAAAAACTGTTTTTT
J gene: TRBJ1-4; V gene: TRBV4-1; D gene: .; clone size: .; CDR3 protein: CASSQGRVDEKLFF; CDR3 DNA: TGCGCCAGCAGCCAAGGCAGGGTGGATGAAAAACTGTTTTTT
J gene: TRBJ1-3; V gene: TRBV2; D gene: .; clone size: .; CDR3 protein: CASGTNSGNTIYF; CDR3 DNA: TGTGCCAGCGGGACAAACTCTGGAAACACCATATATTTT
J gene: TRBJ1-1; V gene: TRBV11-2; D gene: .; clone size: .; CDR3 protein: CASSPKRNTEAFF; CDR3 DNA: TGTGCCAGCAGCCCTAAGAGGAACACTGAAGCTTTCTTT
J gene: TRBJ2-5; V gene: TRBV5-1; D gene: TRBD1; clone size: .; CDR3 protein: CASSLAQGAGEQYF; CDR3 DNA: TGCGCCAGCAGCTTGGCTCAGGGGGCTGGAGAGCAGTACTTC
J gene: TRBJ2-2; V gene: TRBV6-5; D gene: .; clone size: few; CDR3 protein: CASSYFRTGELFF; CDR3 DNA: TGTGCCAGCAGTTACTTCCGCACCGGGGAGCTGTTTTTT
J gene: TRBJ2-7; V gene: TRBV5-1; D gene: TRBD1; clone size: .; CDR3 protein: CASSLGTGGSFSYEQYF; CDR3 DNA: TGCGCCAGCAGCCTCGGGACAGGGGGTTCCTTTTCCTACGAGCAGTACTTC
J gene: TRBJ2-2; V gene: TRBV15; D gene: TRBD1; clone size: .; CDR3 protein: CATSTNPRETGEPGELFF; CDR3 DNA: TGTGCCACCAGCACCAACCCCCGCGAGACAGGGGAACCCGGGGAGCTGTTTTTT
J gene: TRBJ2-5; V gene: TRBV6-6; D gene: TRBD1; clone size: .; CDR3 protein: CASRDRGRETQYF; CDR3 DNA: TGTGCCAGCAGAGACAGGGGCCGAGAGACCCAGTACTTC
J gene: TRBJ2-1; V gene: TRBV9; D gene: TRBD2; clone size: .; CDR3 protein: CASSVGGLAGGGSYNEQFF; CDR3 DNA: TGTGCCAGCAGCGTAGGCGGACTAGCGGGGGGCGGGTCCTACAATGAGCAGTTCTTC
J gene: TRBJ2-3; V gene: TRBV9; D gene: .; clone size: few; CDR3 protein: CASSAGRTDTQYF; CDR3 DNA: TGTGCCAGCAGCGCAGGCAGAACAGATACGCAGTATTTT